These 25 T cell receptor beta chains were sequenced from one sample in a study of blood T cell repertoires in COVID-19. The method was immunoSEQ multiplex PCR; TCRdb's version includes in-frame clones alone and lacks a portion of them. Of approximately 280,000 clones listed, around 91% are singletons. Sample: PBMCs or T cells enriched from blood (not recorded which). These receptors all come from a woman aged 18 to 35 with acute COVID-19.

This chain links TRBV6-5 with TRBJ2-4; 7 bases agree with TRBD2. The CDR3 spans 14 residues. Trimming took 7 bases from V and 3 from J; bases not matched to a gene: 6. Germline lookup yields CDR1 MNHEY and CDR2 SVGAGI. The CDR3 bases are TGTGCCAGCAAGACTAGCTGGGGCAAAAACATTCAGTACTTC. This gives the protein CASKTSWGKNIQYF.

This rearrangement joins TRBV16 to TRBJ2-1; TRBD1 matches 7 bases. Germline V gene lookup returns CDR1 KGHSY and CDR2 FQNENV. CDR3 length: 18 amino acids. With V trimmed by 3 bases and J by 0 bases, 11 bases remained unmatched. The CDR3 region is CASSQRVTGVSSYNEQFF. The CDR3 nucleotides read TGTGCCAGCAGCCAGAGGGTTACAGGGGTAAGCTCCTACAATGAGCAGTTCTTC.

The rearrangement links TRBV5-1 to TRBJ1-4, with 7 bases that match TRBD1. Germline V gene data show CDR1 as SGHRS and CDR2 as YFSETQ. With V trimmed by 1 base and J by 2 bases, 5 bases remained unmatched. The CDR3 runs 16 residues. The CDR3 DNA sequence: TGCGCCAGCAGCTTGTGGAACAGGGGCACTAATGAAAAACTGTTTTTT. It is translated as CASSLWNRGTNEKLFF.

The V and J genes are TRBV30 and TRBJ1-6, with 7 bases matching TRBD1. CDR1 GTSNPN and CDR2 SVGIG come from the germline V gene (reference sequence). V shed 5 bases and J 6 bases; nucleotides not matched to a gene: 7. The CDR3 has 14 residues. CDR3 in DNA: TGTGCCTGGGGAGAGGGGGCTTCTAATTCACCCCTCCACTTT. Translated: CAWGEGASNSPLHF.

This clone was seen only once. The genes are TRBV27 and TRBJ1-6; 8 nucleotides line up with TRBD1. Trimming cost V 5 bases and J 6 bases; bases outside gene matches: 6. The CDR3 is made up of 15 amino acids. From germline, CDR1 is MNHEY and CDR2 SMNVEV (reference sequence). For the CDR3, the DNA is TGTGCCAGCAGTACCCTCGGACAGGGTAATTCACCCCTCCACTTT. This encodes CASSTLGQGNSPLHF.

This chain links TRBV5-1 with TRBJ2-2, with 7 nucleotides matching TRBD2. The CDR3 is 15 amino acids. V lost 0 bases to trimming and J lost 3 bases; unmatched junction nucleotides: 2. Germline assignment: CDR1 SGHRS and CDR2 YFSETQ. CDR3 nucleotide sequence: TGCGCCAGCAGCTTGGGACTAGCTTACACCGGGGAGCTGTTTTTT. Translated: CASSLGLAYTGELFF.

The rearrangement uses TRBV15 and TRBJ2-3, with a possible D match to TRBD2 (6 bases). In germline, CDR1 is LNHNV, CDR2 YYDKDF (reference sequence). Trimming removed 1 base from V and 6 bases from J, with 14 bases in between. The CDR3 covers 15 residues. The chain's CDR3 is CATSRGEGGIDTQYF. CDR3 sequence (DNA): TGTGCCACCAGCAGAGGAGAAGGCGGGATCGATACGCAGTATTTT.

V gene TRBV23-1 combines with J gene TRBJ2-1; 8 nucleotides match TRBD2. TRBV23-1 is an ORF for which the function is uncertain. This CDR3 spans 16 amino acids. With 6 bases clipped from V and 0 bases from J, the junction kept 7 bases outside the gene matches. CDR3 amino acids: CASSETSANSYNEQFF. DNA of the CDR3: TGCGCCAGCAGCGAGACTAGCGCCAACTCCTACAATGAGCAGTTCTTC.

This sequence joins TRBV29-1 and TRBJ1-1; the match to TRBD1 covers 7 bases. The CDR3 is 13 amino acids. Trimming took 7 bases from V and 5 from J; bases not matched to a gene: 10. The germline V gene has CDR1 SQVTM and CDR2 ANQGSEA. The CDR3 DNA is TGCAGCGCCCTCGACAGGGCAGGTACTGAAGCTTTCTTT. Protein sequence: CSALDRAGTEAFF.

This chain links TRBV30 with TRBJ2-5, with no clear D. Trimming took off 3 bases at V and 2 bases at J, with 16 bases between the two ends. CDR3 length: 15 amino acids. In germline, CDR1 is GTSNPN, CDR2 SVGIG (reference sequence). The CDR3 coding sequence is TGTGCCTGGAGCCCCCTGGAATTGGAGCAAGAGACCCAGTACTTC. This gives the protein CAWSPLELEQETQYF. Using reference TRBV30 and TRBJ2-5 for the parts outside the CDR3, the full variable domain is SQTIHQWPATLVQPVGSPLSLECTVEGTSNPNLYWYRQAAGRGLQLLFYSVGIGQISSEVPQNLSASRPQDRQFILSSKKLLLSDSGFYLCAWSPLELEQETQYFGPGTRLLVL.

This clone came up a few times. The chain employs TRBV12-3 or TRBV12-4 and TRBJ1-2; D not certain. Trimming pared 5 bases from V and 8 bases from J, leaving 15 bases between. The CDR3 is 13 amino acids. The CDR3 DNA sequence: TGTGCCAGCAGTCGGGGTGGATTGGAGGGCTACACCTTC. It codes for CASSRGGLEGYTF.

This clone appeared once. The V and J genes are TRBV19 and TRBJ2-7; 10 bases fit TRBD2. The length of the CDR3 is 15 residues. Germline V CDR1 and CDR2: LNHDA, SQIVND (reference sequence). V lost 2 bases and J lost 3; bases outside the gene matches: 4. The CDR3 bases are TGTGCCAGTAGTATATCACTAGCGGGGATCTACGAGCAGTACTTC. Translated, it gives CASSISLAGIYEQYF.

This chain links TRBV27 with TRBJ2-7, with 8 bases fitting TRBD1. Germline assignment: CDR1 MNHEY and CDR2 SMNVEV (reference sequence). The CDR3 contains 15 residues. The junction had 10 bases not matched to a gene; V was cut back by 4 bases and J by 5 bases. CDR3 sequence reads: CASSWEGQGRNEQYF. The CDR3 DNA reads TGTGCCAGCAGTTGGGAAGGACAGGGAAGGAACGAGCAGTACTTC.

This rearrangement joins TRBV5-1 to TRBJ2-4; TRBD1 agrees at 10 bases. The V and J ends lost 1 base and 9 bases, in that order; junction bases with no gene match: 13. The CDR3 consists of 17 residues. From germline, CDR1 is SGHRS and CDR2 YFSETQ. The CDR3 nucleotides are TGCGCCAGCAGCTTGCTAGGGACAGGGGACGAAAGGGGCATTCAGTACTTC. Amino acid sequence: CASSLLGTGDERGIQYF.

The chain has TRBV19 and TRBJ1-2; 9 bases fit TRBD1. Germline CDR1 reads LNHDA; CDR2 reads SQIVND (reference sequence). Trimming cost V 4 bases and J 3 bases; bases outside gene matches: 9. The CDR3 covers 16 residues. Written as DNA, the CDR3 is TGTGCCAGTAGTAGCCCCCACAGGGGGCTCTACTATGGCTACACCTTC. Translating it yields CASSSPHRGLYYGYTF.

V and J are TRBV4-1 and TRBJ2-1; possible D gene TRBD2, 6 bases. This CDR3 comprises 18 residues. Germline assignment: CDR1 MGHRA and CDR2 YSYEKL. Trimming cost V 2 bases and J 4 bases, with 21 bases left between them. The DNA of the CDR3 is TGCGCCAGCAGCCAACCTTTGGACCGGGAGTGGGGGTACAATGAGCAGTTCTTC. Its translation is CASSQPLDREWGYNEQFF.

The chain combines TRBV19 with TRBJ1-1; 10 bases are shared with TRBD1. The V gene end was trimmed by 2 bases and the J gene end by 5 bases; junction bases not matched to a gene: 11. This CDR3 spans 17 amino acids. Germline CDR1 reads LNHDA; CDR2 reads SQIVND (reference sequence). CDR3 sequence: CASSIRVIRDRGTEAFF. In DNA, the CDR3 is TGTGCCAGTAGTATACGGGTTATACGGGACAGGGGAACTGAAGCTTTCTTT.

CDR3 coding DNA: TGTGCCAGCAGCTTAGCGTCGGGTCCGAATTTCGGGGAGCTGTTTTTT. It encodes CASSLASGPNFGELFF. V gene TRBV7-8 combines with J gene TRBJ2-2, with D unclear. Germline CDR1 is SGHVS and CDR2 is FQNEAQ. The CDR3 covers 16 residues. V was trimmed by 0 bases and J by 7 bases, leaving 15 bases between them.

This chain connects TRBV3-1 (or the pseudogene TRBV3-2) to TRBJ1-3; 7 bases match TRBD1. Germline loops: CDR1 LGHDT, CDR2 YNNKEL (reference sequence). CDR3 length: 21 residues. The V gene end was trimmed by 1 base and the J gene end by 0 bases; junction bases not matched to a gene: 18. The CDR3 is CASSQADPGTEASSSGNTIYF. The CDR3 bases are TGTGCCAGCAGCCAAGCCGATCCCGGGACAGAAGCATCAAGCTCTGGAAACACCATATATTTT.

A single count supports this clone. CDR3 in DNA: TGTGCCAGCTCGCTTAACTCCGGGACAGAGAAGTTCACCTTC. This gives the protein CASSLNSGTEKFTF. This chain connects TRBV18 to TRBJ1-2; 7 positions match TRBD1. Germline loops: CDR1 KGHSH, CDR2 LQKENI. With 6 bases clipped from V and 13 bases from J, the junction kept 17 bases outside the gene matches. The length of the CDR3 is 14 residues. Filled out from reference TRBV18 and TRBJ1-2, the complete variable domain reads NAGVMQNPRHLVRRRGQEARLRCSPMKGHSHVYWYRQLPEEGLKFMVYLQKENIIDESGMPKERFSAEFPKEGPSILRIQQVVRGDSAAYFCASSLNSGTEKFTFGSGTRLTVV.

Here the CDR3 DNA reads TGCGCCAGCAGCGCGGGACGGCCCTCTTATGAAGCTTTCTTT. Translation gives CASSAGRPSYEAFF. The rearrangement joins TRBV5-1 to TRBJ1-1; weak D call: TRBD1 (5 bases). The CDR3 runs to 14 residues. CDR1 SGHRS and CDR2 YFSETQ come from the germline V gene. The V gene lost 4 bases and the J gene lost 7 bases, with 17 bases spanning the gap.

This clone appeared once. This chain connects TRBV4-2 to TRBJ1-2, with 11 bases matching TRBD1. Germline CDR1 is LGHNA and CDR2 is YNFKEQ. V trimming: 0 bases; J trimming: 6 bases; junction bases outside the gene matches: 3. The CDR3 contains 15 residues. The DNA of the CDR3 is TGTGCCAGCAGCCAAGATTGGGGACAGGGGGATGGCTACACCTTC. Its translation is CASSQDWGQGDGYTF.

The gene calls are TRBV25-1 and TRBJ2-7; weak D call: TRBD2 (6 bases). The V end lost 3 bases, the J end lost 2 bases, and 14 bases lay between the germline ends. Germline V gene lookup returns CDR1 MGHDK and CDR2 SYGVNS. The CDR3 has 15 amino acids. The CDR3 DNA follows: TGTGCCAGCAGTGATAACAGGAGGGGCCCCTACGAGCAGTACTTC. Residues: CASSDNRRGPYEQYF.

The CDR3, as DNA: TGTGCCAGCTCACGTGCCAGGGGGCAGGATCAGCCCCAGCATTTT. Protein sequence: CASSRARGQDQPQHF. The chain employs TRBV18 and TRBJ1-5; TRBD1 aligns across 8 bases. V shed 4 bases, J shed 5 bases, and the junction held 7 bases outside the gene matches. Germline loops: CDR1 KGHSH, CDR2 LQKENI. This CDR3 has 15 amino acids.

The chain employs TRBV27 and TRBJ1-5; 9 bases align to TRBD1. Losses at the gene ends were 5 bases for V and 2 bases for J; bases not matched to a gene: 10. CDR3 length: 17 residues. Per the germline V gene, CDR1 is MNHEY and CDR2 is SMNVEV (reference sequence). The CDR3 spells CASSPGTGNFRNQPQHF. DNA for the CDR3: TGTGCCAGCAGTCCCGGGACAGGGAATTTCCGCAATCAGCCCCAGCATTTT.